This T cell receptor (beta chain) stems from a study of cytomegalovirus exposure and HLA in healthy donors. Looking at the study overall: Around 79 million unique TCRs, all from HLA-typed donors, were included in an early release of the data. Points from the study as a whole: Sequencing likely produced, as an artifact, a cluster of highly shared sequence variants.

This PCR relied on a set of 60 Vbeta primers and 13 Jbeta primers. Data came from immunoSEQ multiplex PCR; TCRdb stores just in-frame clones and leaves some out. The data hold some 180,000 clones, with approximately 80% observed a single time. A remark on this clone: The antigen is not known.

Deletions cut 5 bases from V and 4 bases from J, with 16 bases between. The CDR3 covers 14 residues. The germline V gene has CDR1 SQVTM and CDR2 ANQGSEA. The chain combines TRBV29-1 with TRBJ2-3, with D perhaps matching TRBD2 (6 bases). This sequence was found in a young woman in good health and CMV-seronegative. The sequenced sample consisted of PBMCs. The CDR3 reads CSVFDTTGADTQYF. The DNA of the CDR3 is TGCAGCGTTTTTGACACCACGGGGGCAGATACGCAGTATTTT.